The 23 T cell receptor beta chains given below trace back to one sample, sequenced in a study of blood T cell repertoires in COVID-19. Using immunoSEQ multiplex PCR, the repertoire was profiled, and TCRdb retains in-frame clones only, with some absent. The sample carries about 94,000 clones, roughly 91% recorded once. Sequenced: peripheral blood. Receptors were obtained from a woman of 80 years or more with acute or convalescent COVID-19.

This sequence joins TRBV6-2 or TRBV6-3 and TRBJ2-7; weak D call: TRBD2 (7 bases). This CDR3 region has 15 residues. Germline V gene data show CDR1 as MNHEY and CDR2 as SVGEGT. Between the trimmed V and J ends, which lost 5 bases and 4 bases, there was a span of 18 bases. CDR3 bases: TGTGCCAGCAGTCCCTCTGGGGCGGGGGCATACGAGCAGTACTTC. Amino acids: CASSPSGAGAYEQYF.

The CDR3 DNA reads as TGTGCCAGCAGCCAAGAAGGGGTCCTAAAACCTGGGGCCAACGTCCTGACTTTC. Its protein is CASSQEGVLKPGANVLTF. The gene calls are TRBV3-1 (or the pseudogene TRBV3-2) and TRBJ2-6; perhaps TRBD1 as D (5 bases). The CDR3 loop spans 18 amino acids. V gave up 0 bases and J gave up 2 bases, with 14 bases separating them. Germline loops: CDR1 LGHDT, CDR2 YNNKEL (reference sequence).

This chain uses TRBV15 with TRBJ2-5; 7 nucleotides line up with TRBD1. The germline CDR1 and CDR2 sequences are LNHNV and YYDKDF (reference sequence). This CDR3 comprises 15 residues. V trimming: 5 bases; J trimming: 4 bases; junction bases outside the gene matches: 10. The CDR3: CATSPLTGSGETQYF. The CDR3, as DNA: TGTGCCACCAGCCCCCTGACAGGGTCGGGAGAGACCCAGTACTTC.

As DNA, the CDR3 is TGTGCCAGCAGTTTTTTCTCAGCGGGAGCTTCCAACAATGAGCAGTTCTTC. Translation gives CASSFFSAGASNNEQFF. The chain uses TRBV7-3 and TRBJ2-1; 8 bases agree with TRBD2. V was pared by 6 bases and J by 5 bases, with 15 bases of the junction left unmatched. Looked up from germline, CDR1 is SGHTA and CDR2 is FQGTGA. The CDR3 has 17 residues.

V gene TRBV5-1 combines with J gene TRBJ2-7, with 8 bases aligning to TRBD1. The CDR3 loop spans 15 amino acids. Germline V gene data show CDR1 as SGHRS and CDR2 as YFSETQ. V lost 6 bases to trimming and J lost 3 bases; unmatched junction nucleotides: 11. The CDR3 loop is CASTRGQGLGYEQYF. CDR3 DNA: TGCGCCAGCACCCGCGGACAGGGCTTAGGCTACGAGCAGTACTTC.

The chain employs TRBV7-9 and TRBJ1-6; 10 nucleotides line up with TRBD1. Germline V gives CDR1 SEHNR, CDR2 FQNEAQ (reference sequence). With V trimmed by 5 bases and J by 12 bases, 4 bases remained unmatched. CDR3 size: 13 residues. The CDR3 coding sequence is TGTGCCAGCAGCCCGGGACAGGGGAGACCCCTCCACTTT. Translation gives CASSPGQGRPLHF.

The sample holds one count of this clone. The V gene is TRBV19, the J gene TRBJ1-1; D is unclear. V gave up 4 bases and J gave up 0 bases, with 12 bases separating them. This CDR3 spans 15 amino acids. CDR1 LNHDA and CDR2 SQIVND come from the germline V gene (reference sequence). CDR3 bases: TGTGCCAGTAGTAGGGCAGGCTTGGTGAACACTGAAGCTTTCTTT. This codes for CASSRAGLVNTEAFF.

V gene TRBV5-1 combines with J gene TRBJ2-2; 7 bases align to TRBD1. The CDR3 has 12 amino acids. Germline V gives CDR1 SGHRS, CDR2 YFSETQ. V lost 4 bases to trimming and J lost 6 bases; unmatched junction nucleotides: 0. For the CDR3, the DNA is TGCGCCAGCAGCCAGGGGGCCGGGGAGCTGTTTTTT. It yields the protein CASSQGAGELFF.

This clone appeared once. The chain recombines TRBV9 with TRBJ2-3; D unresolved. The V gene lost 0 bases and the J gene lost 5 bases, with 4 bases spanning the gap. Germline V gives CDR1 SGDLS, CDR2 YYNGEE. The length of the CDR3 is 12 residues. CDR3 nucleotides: TGTGCCAGCAGCGTAGGTCAAGATACGCAGTATTTT. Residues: CASSVGQDTQYF. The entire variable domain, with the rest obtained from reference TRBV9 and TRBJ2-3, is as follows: DSGVTQTPKHLITATGQRVTLRCSPRSGDLSVYWYQQSLDQGLQFLIQYYNGEERAKGNILERFSAQQFPDLHSELNLSSLELGDSALYFCASSVGQDTQYFGPGTRLTVL.

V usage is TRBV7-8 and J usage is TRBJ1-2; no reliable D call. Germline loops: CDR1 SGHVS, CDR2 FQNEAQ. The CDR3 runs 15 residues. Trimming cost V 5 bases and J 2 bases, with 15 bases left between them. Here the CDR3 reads CASSPIASRNYGYTF. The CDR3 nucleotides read TGTGCCAGCAGCCCGATCGCTTCGAGGAACTATGGCTACACCTTC.

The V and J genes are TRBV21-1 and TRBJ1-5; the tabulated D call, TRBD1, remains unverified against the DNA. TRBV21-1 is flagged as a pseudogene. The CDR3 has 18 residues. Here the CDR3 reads CASRGDRDRTYSNQPQHF. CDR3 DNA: TGTGCCAGCAGGGGGGACCGGGACAGGACGTATAGCAATCAGCCCCAGCATTTT.

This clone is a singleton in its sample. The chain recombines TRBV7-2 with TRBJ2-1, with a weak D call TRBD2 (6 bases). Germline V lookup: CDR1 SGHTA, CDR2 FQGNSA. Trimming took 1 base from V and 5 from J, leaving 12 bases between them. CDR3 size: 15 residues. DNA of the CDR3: TGTGCCAGCAGCTTAGAAGCGGGCGTCCACAATGAGCAGTTCTTC. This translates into CASSLEAGVHNEQFF.

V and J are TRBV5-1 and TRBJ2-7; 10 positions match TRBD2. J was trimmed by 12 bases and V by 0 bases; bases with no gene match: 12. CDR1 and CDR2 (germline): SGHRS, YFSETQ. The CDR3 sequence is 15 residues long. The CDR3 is CASSLGLAGAQDLYF. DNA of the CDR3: TGCGCCAGCAGCTTGGGGCTAGCGGGGGCCCAGGATTTGTACTTC.

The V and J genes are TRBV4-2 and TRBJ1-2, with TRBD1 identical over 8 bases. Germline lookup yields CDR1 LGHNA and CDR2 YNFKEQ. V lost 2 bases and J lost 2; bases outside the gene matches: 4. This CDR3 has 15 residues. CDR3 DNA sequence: TGTGCCAGCAGCCAATCACGGACAGGGAACTATGGCTACACCTTC. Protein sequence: CASSQSRTGNYGYTF.

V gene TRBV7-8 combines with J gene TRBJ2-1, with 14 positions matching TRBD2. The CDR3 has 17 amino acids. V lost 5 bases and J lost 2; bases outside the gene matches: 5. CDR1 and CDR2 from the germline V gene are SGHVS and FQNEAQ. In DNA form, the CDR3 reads TGTGCCAGCAGCCCCCGACTAGCGGGAGGGACCTACAATGAGCAGTTCTTC. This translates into CASSPRLAGGTYNEQFF. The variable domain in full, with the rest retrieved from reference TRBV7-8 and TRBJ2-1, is GAGVSQSPRYKVAKRGQDVALRCDPISGHVSLFWYQQALGQGPEFLTYFQNEAQLDKSGLPSDRFFAERPEGSVSTLKIQRTQQEDSAVYLCASSPRLAGGTYNEQFFGPGTRLTVL.

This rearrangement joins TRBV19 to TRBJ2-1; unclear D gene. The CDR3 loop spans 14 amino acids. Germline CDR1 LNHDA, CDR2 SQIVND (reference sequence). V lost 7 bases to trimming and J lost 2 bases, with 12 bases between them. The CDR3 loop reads CASKRNPTYNEQFF. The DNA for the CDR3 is TGTGCCAGTAAGAGGAACCCTACCTACAATGAGCAGTTCTTC.

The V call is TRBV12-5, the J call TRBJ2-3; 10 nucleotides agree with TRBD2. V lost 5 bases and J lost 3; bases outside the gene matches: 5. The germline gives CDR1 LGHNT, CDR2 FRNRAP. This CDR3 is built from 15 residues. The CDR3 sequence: CASGNKRGGTDTQYF. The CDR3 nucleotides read TGTGCTAGTGGTAACAAGCGGGGGGGAACAGATACGCAGTATTTT.

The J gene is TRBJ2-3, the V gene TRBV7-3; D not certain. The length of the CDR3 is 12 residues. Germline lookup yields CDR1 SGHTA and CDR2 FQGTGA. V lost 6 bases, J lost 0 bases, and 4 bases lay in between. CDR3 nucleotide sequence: TGTGCCAGCAGTGGCAGCACAGATACGCAGTATTTT. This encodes CASSGSTDTQYF.

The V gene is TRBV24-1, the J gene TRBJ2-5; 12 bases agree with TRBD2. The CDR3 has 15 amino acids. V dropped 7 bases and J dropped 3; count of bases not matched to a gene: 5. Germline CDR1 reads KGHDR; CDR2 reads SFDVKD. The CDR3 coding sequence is TGTGCCACCAGGGCTAGCGGGGGGGCCGAAGAGACCCAGTACTTC. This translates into CATRASGGAEETQYF.

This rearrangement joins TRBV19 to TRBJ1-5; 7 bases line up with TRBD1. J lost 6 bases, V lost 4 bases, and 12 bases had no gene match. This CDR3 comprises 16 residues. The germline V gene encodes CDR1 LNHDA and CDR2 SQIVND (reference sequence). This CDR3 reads CASSSQTGDRSQPQHF. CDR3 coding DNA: TGTGCCAGTAGTAGCCAAACAGGGGACCGTTCTCAGCCCCAGCATTTT.

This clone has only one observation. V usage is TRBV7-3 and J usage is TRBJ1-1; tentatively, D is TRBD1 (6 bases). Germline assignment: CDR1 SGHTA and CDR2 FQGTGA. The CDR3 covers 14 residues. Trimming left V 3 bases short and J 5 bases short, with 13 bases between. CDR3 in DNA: TGTGCCAGCAGCTTTACAGGGTCGGGGACTGAAGCTTTCTTT. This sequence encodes CASSFTGSGTEAFF.

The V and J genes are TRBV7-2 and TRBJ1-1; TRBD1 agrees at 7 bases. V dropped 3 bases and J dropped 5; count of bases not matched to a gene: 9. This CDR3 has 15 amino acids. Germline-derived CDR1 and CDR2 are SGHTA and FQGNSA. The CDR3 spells CASSLLDRVKTEAFF. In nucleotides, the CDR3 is TGTGCCAGCAGCTTGCTAGACAGGGTCAAGACTGAAGCTTTCTTT.

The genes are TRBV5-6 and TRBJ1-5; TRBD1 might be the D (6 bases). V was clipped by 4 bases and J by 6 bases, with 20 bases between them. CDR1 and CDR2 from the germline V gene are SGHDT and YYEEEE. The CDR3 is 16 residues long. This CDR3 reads CASSRTQGSSTQPQHF. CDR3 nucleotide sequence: TGTGCCAGCAGCCGAACACAGGGATCATCCACTCAGCCCCAGCATTTT.